The T cell receptor beta chain described here comes from a study of cytomegalovirus exposure and HLA in healthy donors. The overall study: HLA-typed donors were the source of about 85 million unique TCRs held in an early data release. General study findings and limits: High sensitivity and specificity were reportedly achieved when the classifier diagnosed cytomegalovirus status. Analysis was carried out at a later point, and it linked a missense DCLRE1C variant to TCR beta V- and J-gene trimming. Roughly even sequencing depth across donors was the assumption behind the presence/absence analyses.

Primers for the PCR totalled 60 Vbeta and 13 Jbeta. The table came from immunoSEQ multiplex PCR; TCRdb's copy has only in-frame clones and leaves some out. The sample comprises 110,000 to 150,000 clones, roughly 79% of which are singletons, and roughly 0.87% rests with the top ten. The CDR3 length is 15 residues. Germline CDR1 reads ENHRY; CDR2 reads SYGVKD. J was trimmed by 3 bases and V by 8 bases; bases with no gene match: 5. As to this clone: Its cognate antigen is unknown.

The rearrangement uses TRBV10-3 and TRBJ2-3; 13 bases align to TRBD2. The clonotype was recovered from a man between 18 and 29 years old in good health and CMV-seronegative. The sample consisted of PBMCs. The CDR3 sequence is CAIGRLAGGTDTQYF. Written as DNA, the CDR3 is TGTGCCATCGGACGACTAGCGGGGGGTACAGATACGCAGTATTTT.